This TCR beta chain was profiled in a study of cytomegalovirus exposure and HLA in healthy donors. Overall study: A later analysis reported the same platform for the 95 to 150 validation repertoires and the roughly 700 first-cohort repertoires. Findings and caveats of the study: The tendency of first-cohort TCR clusters to co-occur in the 100 to 150 validation repertoires emerged from a later analysis.

Donors came from a validation cohort of fewer than 150 subjects, distinct from the first 666-subject cohort. The CDR3 extends over 15 amino acids. Germline CDR1 reads LNHDA; CDR2 reads SQIVND (reference sequence). V trimming: 5 bases; J trimming: 4 bases; junction bases outside the gene matches: 7. Only in-frame clones appear in the TCRdb table, and some are missing; sequencing was by immunoSEQ multiplex PCR. This table holds about 190,000 clones, 86% found once. Of note for this clone: The antigen remains unidentified.

The J gene is TRBJ2-7, the V gene TRBV19; 11 nucleotides agree with TRBD2. Sample: PBMCs. This sequence was found in a woman aged 18-35 years in good health and CMV-seronegative. The CDR3 bases are TGTGCCAGTAGTGCGACTAGCGGGACCTTGTACGAGCAGTACTTC. It is translated as CASSATSGTLYEQYF.